The 29 T cell receptor beta chains presented below share a single source sample, sequenced in a study of T cell changes during pregnancy in multiple sclerosis. Using immunoSEQ multiplex PCR, the repertoire was profiled, and TCRdb retains in-frame clones only, with some absent. The sample holds around 24,000 clones, 70% to 90% seen once. The sequencing here drew on CD4+ T cells from peripheral blood mononuclear cells, taken in the second trimester of pregnancy. The receptors were sampled from a female donor in good health, enrolled as a control in a pregnancy study.

The chain couples TRBV14 to TRBJ1-2; tentative D call: TRBD1 (5 bases). The CDR3 length is 13 residues. Germline CDR1 is SGHDN and CDR2 is FVKESK. The V end was cut by 8 bases, the J end by 2 bases, with 12 bases between. CDR3 in DNA: TGTGCCAGCCGGGGGGGAGGAAACTATGGCTACACCTTC. Residues: CASRGGGNYGYTF.

The chain has TRBV9 and TRBJ2-5, with 16 bases matching TRBD2. Germline V gene lookup returns CDR1 SGDLS and CDR2 YYNGEE. Trimming at V came to 3 bases and at J to 7 bases, leaving 6 bases not matched to a gene. The CDR3 runs to 16 residues. CDR3 DNA: TGTGCCAGCAGCGAGGGGACTAGCGGGGGGGCCGGGACCCAGTACTTC. This encodes CASSEGTSGGAGTQYF. Full variable domain (rest looked up from reference TRBV9 and TRBJ2-5): DSGVTQTPKHLITATGQRVTLRCSPRSGDLSVYWYQQSLDQGLQFLIQYYNGEERAKGNILERFSAQQFPDLHSELNLSSLELGDSALYFCASSEGTSGGAGTQYFGPGTRLLVL.

The rearrangement links TRBV15 to TRBJ2-2; D is perhaps TRBD2 (5 bases). The length of the CDR3 is 13 residues. V lost 1 base and J lost 6, with 6 bases in between. CDR1 LNHNV and CDR2 YYDKDF come from the germline V gene (reference sequence). CDR3 sequence: CATSRVGAGELFF. The CDR3 coding sequence is TGTGCCACCAGCAGAGTCGGGGCCGGGGAGCTGTTTTTT.

This sequence joins TRBV6-1 and TRBJ2-7; 8 bases are shared with TRBD1. Trimming removed 7 bases from V and 2 bases from J; junction bases left unmatched: 7. The germline gives CDR1 MNHNS, CDR2 SASEGT. This CDR3 spans 14 amino acids. The CDR3 here is CASNRDRRTYEQYF. The CDR3, as DNA: TGTGCCAGCAACCGGGACAGGAGAACCTACGAGCAGTACTTC.

The chain joins TRBV19 to TRBJ1-1; D is perhaps TRBD1 (5 bases). CDR3 size: 14 residues. The germline gives CDR1 LNHDA, CDR2 SQIVND (reference sequence). The V gene lost 7 bases and the J gene lost 1 base, with 13 bases spanning the gap. CDR3 coding DNA: TGTGCCAGTACCCTCTCGGGGGGGAACACTGAAGCTTTCTTT. Translated, it gives CASTLSGGNTEAFF.

As DNA, the CDR3 is TGTGCCAGTAGCTTTTCACGGGACAGTCCTTTCTTT. Its translation is CASSFSRDSPFF. The V gene is TRBV19, the J gene TRBJ1-1, with TRBD1 matching over 7 bases. In germline, CDR1 is LNHDA, CDR2 SQIVND (reference sequence). Germline trimming cut 6 bases from V and 12 bases from J; bases unmatched to any gene: 10. The CDR3 length is 12 residues.

In its sample, this clone was seen a few times. V is TRBV4-2 and J is TRBJ1-2; a possible D gene is TRBD1 (6 bases). Germline V CDR1 and CDR2: LGHNA, YNFKEQ. V was pared by 0 bases and J by 2 bases, with 13 bases between. The CDR3 sequence is 16 residues long. This CDR3 reads CASSQDVQGANYGYTF. The CDR3 region has the DNA TGTGCCAGCAGCCAAGACGTACAGGGAGCCAACTATGGCTACACCTTC.

The chain couples TRBV5-5 to TRBJ1-1; 9 bases line up with TRBD1. J lost 5 bases, V lost 4 bases, and 9 bases had no gene match. This CDR3 has 15 residues. From germline, CDR1 is SGHKS and CDR2 YYEKEE (reference sequence). The CDR3 region has the DNA TGTGCCAGCAGCCCCTGGGACAGGGAGGGGACTGAAGCTTTCTTT. Protein sequence: CASSPWDREGTEAFF.

The rearrangement joins TRBV2 to TRBJ2-1; 8 nucleotides match TRBD1. V dropped 4 bases and J dropped 7; count of bases not matched to a gene: 9. The CDR3 covers 15 residues. Per the germline V gene, CDR1 is SNHLY and CDR2 is FYNNEI. CDR3 sequence reads: CASSGDRGKGNEQFF. The CDR3 DNA is TGTGCCAGCAGTGGTGACAGGGGAAAGGGAAATGAGCAGTTCTTC.

The CDR3 loop is CASSESTGNYEQYF. CDR3 DNA: TGCGCCAGCAGTGAGTCCACCGGGAACTACGAGCAGTACTTC. The rearrangement links TRBV10-1 to TRBJ2-7, with TRBD2 as a possible D gene (5 bases). V lost 0 bases and J 3 bases, leaving 9 bases between the germline ends. The length of the CDR3 is 14 residues. Germline CDR1 and CDR2: WNHNN and SYGVQD (reference sequence).

This clone showed up just once. The chain employs TRBV5-6 and TRBJ1-1; D ambiguous. This CDR3 is 11 amino acids long. Trimming stripped 1 base from V and 6 bases from J, with 4 bases between. Germline V gives CDR1 SGHDT, CDR2 YYEEEE. The CDR3: CASSLRAEAFF. The CDR3 DNA reads as TGTGCCAGCAGCTTGCGTGCTGAAGCTTTCTTT.

The chain combines TRBV6-1 with TRBJ1-4; 8 nucleotides line up with TRBD1. The CDR3 loop spans 13 amino acids. With 11 bases clipped from V and 3 bases from J, the junction kept 5 bases outside the gene matches. Germline CDR1 reads MNHNS; CDR2 reads SASEGT. The CDR3 reads CAGQGGSNEKLFF. The CDR3 bases are TGTGCCGGACAGGGAGGCTCTAATGAAAAACTGTTTTTT.

The V and J genes are TRBV6-1 and TRBJ1-4, with 8 nucleotides matching TRBD1. Looked up from germline, CDR1 is MNHNS and CDR2 is SASEGT. This CDR3 comprises 14 residues. V was pared by 1 base and J by 7 bases, with 2 bases of the junction left unmatched. This CDR3 is CASSEGTGSEKLFF. CDR3 sequence (DNA): TGTGCCAGCAGTGAAGGGACAGGGAGTGAAAAACTGTTTTTT.

V gene TRBV18 combines with J gene TRBJ1-2, with D uncertain. With 3 bases removed from V and 1 base from J, the gap between germline ends came to 6 bases. The CDR3 runs to 13 residues. Per the germline V gene, CDR1 is KGHSH and CDR2 is LQKENI. This CDR3 is CASSPGGNYGYTF. CDR3 nucleotides: TGTGCCAGCTCACCGGGAGGTAACTATGGCTACACCTTC.

The sample holds one count of this clone. The J gene is TRBJ2-1, the V gene TRBV19, with 10 bases matching TRBD2. V gave up 4 bases and J gave up 8 bases; unmatched junction bases: 5. The CDR3 has 14 residues. Germline V gene sequence: CDR1 LNHDA, CDR2 SQIVND (reference sequence). CDR3 DNA sequence: TGTGCCAGTAGTAACAGCGGGGGGGCCGATGAGCAGTTCTTC. Translation gives CASSNSGGADEQFF.

This clone was detected once. This chain joins TRBV29-1 and TRBJ1-5, with D possibly being TRBD1 (6 bases). With 7 bases removed from V and 7 bases from J, the gap between germline ends came to 17 bases. The CDR3 runs 13 residues. Per the germline V gene, CDR1 is SQVTM and CDR2 is ANQGSEA. The CDR3 sequence is CSAVGGGGQPQHF. The CDR3 DNA is TGCAGCGCCGTAGGGGGGGGAGGCCAGCCCCAGCATTTT.

This clone was seen only once. The CDR3 sequence: CASSQDRGQGIGTEAFF. CDR3 coding DNA: TGTGCCAGCAGCCAAGACAGGGGACAGGGGATCGGCACTGAAGCTTTCTTT. The V and J genes are TRBV4-2 and TRBJ1-1; 10 nucleotides align to TRBD1. This CDR3 is built from 17 residues. The V gene's germline CDR1 is LGHNA and CDR2 YNFKEQ. V shed 0 bases and J 4 bases; nucleotides not matched to a gene: 8.

The chain recombines TRBV5-4 with TRBJ1-2; a weak D match, TRBD1 (5 bases). The CDR3 sequence is 16 residues long. Trimming left V 0 bases short and J 1 base short, with 13 bases between. Germline CDR1 and CDR2: SGHNT and YYREEE (reference sequence). The CDR3 is CASSLGQGQFNYGYTF. The CDR3 region has the DNA TGTGCCAGCAGCTTGGGTCAGGGCCAATTTAACTATGGCTACACCTTC.

This rearrangement joins TRBV25-1 to TRBJ1-2; no firm D call. Germline lookup yields CDR1 MGHDK and CDR2 SYGVNS. Trimming pared 4 bases from V and 0 bases from J, leaving 18 bases between. The CDR3 has 17 amino acids. The CDR3 DNA reads as TGTGCCAGCAGTGGCCGCCTAGTGTCAGAAGCTAACTATGGCTACACCTTC. It codes for CASSGRLVSEANYGYTF.

The chain carries TRBV9 and TRBJ1-3; TRBD1 matches 7 bases. V trimming: 3 bases; J trimming: 0 bases; junction bases outside the gene matches: 6. CDR1 and CDR2 (germline): SGDLS, YYNGEE. The CDR3 covers 16 residues. The CDR3 here is CASSGVDRSSGNTIYF. The CDR3 DNA follows: TGTGCCAGCAGCGGGGTGGACAGGAGCTCTGGAAACACCATATATTTT. The full variable domain, in which reference TRBV9 and TRBJ1-3 provide the parts outside the CDR3, is DSGVTQTPKHLITATGQRVTLRCSPRSGDLSVYWYQQSLDQGLQFLIQYYNGEERAKGNILERFSAQQFPDLHSELNLSSLELGDSALYFCASSGVDRSSGNTIYFGEGSWLTVV.

The gene calls are TRBV6-1 and TRBJ2-7; 8 bases align to TRBD1. Germline V gives CDR1 MNHNS, CDR2 SASEGT. This CDR3 comprises 16 residues. With V trimmed by 4 bases and J by 2 bases, 10 bases remained unmatched. CDR3 DNA sequence: TGTGCCAGCAGTGCCCAATCCGGGACAGGAGCCTACGAGCAGTACTTC. Translating it yields CASSAQSGTGAYEQYF.

J is TRBJ2-5 and V is TRBV28; tentatively, D is TRBD2 (7 bases). The germline V and J ends were trimmed by 2 bases and 5 bases, with 21 bases remaining between them. CDR3 length equals 17 residues. The V gene's germline CDR1 is MDHEN and CDR2 SYDVKM. DNA for the CDR3: TGTGCCAGCAGTTTACCCCCAGGGGTCGAGGGGGGGGAGACCCAGTACTTC. This sequence encodes CASSLPPGVEGGETQYF.

In its sample, this clone was seen once. The V call is TRBV5-1, the J call TRBJ2-7; 7 nucleotides match TRBD2. The CDR3 loop spans 14 amino acids. Looked up from germline, CDR1 is SGHRS and CDR2 is YFSETQ. The ends lost 0 bases at V and 2 bases at J; junction bases unmatched: 2. The CDR3: CASSLGREPYEQYF. The CDR3 DNA follows: TGCGCCAGCAGCTTGGGGCGGGAGCCCTACGAGCAGTACTTC.

The V gene is TRBV6-5, the J gene TRBJ1-1; perhaps TRBD1 as D (5 bases). The length of the CDR3 is 13 residues. Looked up from germline, CDR1 is MNHEY and CDR2 is SVGAGI. Trimming pared 0 bases from V and 7 bases from J, leaving 9 bases between. CDR3 protein: CASSYSGGGEAFF. The CDR3 region has the DNA TGTGCCAGCAGTTACTCGGGGGGGGGTGAAGCTTTCTTT.

The gene calls are TRBV27 and TRBJ2-3, with 8 nucleotides matching TRBD1. The CDR3 totals 19 residues. Germline assignment: CDR1 MNHEY and CDR2 SMNVEV (reference sequence). J lost 0 bases, V lost 6 bases, and 17 bases had no gene match. This CDR3 reads CASSRTYRSTGASTDTQYF. The CDR3 DNA follows: TGTGCCAGCAGCAGAACCTATCGTTCGACAGGGGCTAGCACAGATACGCAGTATTTT.

The V call is TRBV11-1, the J call TRBJ2-7; 7 nucleotides line up with TRBD1. Per the germline V gene, CDR1 is SGHAT and CDR2 is FQDESV (reference sequence). After removal of 10 bases from V and 5 bases from J, the junction contained 14 bases not matched to a gene. The length of the CDR3 is 14 residues. The CDR3: CATKTGQPVDEQYF. The CDR3 DNA reads TGTGCCACCAAAACGGGACAGCCCGTCGACGAGCAGTACTTC.

The chain combines TRBV7-8 with TRBJ1-1; D gene ambiguous. The germline gives CDR1 SGHVS, CDR2 FQNEAQ. This CDR3 has 16 amino acids. Deletions cut 5 bases from V and 0 bases from J, with 16 bases between. The CDR3 loop is CASSPPGGLMNTEAFF. The CDR3 DNA reads TGTGCCAGCAGCCCTCCAGGCGGGCTCATGAACACTGAAGCTTTCTTT.

The rearrangement uses TRBV4-1 and TRBJ1-4; D might be TRBD1 (5 bases). Per germline, CDR1 MGHRA and CDR2 YSYEKL. Trimming left V 3 bases short and J 6 bases short, with 14 bases between. The CDR3 sequence is 15 residues long. In nucleotides, the CDR3 is TGCGCCAGCAGCCAGAAAGGGGCAGGATATGAAAAACTGTTTTTT. Translating gives CASSQKGAGYEKLFF.

As DNA, the CDR3 is TGCGCCAGCAGTTTGAGTCCACTCCAAGAGACCCAGTACTTC. Residues: CASSLSPLQETQYF. The chain uses TRBV5-1 and TRBJ2-5; D unclear. Per the germline V gene, CDR1 is SGHRS and CDR2 is YFSETQ. V was shortened by 5 bases and J by 1 base, with 12 bases between the two germline ends. CDR3 length: 14 amino acids. The full variable domain, in which reference TRBV5-1 and TRBJ2-5 provide the parts outside the CDR3, is KAGVTQTPRYLIKTRGQQVTLSCSPISGHRSVSWYQQTPGQGLQFLFEYFSETQRNKGNFPGRFSGRQFSNSRSEMNVSTLELGDSALYLCASSLSPLQETQYFGPGTRLLVL.